This T cell receptor (beta chain) was recorded in a study of cytomegalovirus exposure and HLA in healthy donors. Study outcomes and limitations: Later, TCR association rates were found to vary by HLA locus, highest for DRB1 and lowest for HLA-C. Data from an earlier analysis indicated that most TCR beta V segments were productive either about 90% or about 30% of the time.

Germline CDR1 reads MNHEY; CDR2 reads SVGAGI. The CDR3 length is 15 residues. Comment on this clone: Its antigen is unknown. Its ends do not fully match the called genes, so a read error is possible.

Researchers ran the PCR with 60 Vbeta and 13 Jbeta primers. Libraries were prepared by immunoSEQ multiplex PCR; TCRdb keeps only in-frame clonotypes and omits some of them. The sample includes tens of thousands of clones, around 75% seen only once; the top ten take about 7.6%. The V gene is TRBV6-5, the J gene TRBJ2-7; 9 nucleotides line up with TRBD1. The TCR originated in a man between 60 and 75 years old in good health and CMV-seropositive. Sequenced sample: PBMCs. The CDR3 protein is CASRYSTGGKGEQYF. The CDR3 DNA sequence: TGTGCCAGCAGATACTCGACAGGGGGGAAAGGCGAGCAGTACTTC.